This TCR beta chain was profiled in a study of cytomegalovirus exposure and HLA in healthy donors. Background on the study: A later analysis reported the same platform for the roughly 120 validation repertoires and the 500 to 700 first-cohort repertoires. Findings and caveats of the study: Cytomegalovirus status, reportedly, was diagnosed with high specificity and sensitivity by the classifier.

In the case of this clone: Its antigen is still unknown.

The trim removed 4 bases at V and 2 bases at J, leaving 7 bases unmatched. Germline loops: CDR1 MGHRA, CDR2 YSYEKL. The CDR3 is 15 residues long. The data were produced by immunoSEQ multiplex PCR, yet TCRdb's version contains in-frame clones alone and is incomplete. The repertoire includes approximately 82,000 clones, roughly 94% of them detected once, and 0.69% sits in the top ten. The chain uses TRBV4-1 and TRBJ2-7; 8 nucleotides line up with TRBD2. Sequencing was performed on PBMCs. The TCR was taken from a woman aged 18-29 years in good health and CMV-seronegative. This CDR3 reads CASSRERESPYEQYF. For the CDR3, the DNA is TGCGCCAGCAGCCGTGAGCGGGAGAGTCCCTACGAGCAGTACTTC.